In this sample, the clone carrying this TCR beta chain turned up a few times. Antigen unknown. It was with 60 Vbeta and 13 Jbeta primers that the PCR ran. Libraries were prepared by immunoSEQ multiplex PCR; TCRdb keeps only in-frame clonotypes and omits some of them. In the table there are about 120,000 clones, roughly 9% of which are singletons. This entry belongs to a study of cytomegalovirus exposure and HLA in healthy donors. Findings and caveats of the study: No immune exposure information besides CMV serostatus was available. Later analysis placed DRB1 highest and HLA-C lowest in TCR association rates, which differed by HLA locus.

CDR1 and CDR2 (germline): MNHEY, SVGAGI. The CDR3 loop spans 15 amino acids. The trim removed 5 bases at V and 3 bases at J, leaving 8 bases unmatched. This chain links TRBV6-5 with TRBJ2-7, with TRBD1 identical over 9 bases. The sequence came from a man aged 30 to 39 in good health and CMV-seronegative. Material for sequencing was PBMCs. CDR3 residues: CASSPGTGSFYEQYF. CDR3 sequence (DNA): TGTGCCAGCAGTCCCGGGACAGGGTCTTTCTACGAGCAGTACTTC.